The next 4 T cell receptor beta chains were all read from a single sample in a study of cytomegalovirus exposure and HLA in healthy donors. The PCR made use of 60 Vbeta and 13 Jbeta primers. This table comes from immunoSEQ multiplex PCR, and its TCRdb copy is limited to in-frame clones, with some not included. The data contain about 130,000 clones, roughly 77% of them singletons. Sequencing input: PBMCs. These receptors all stem from a woman aged 40 to 55 in good health and CMV-seropositive.

This clone has only one observation. Sequence at one end of the junction differs from germline and may be a read error. The gene calls are TRBV7-7 and TRBJ2-5; 10 bases map to TRBD2. Per the germline V gene, CDR1 is SSHAT and CDR2 is FNYEAQ (reference sequence). CDR3 length equals 17 residues. The CDR3 nucleotides are TGTGCTAGCAGCTCACCGACTTCTAGCGGGAGAGGGGAGACCCAGTACTTC. Amino acids: CASSSPTSSGRGETQYF.

V usage is TRBV5-6 and J usage is TRBJ2-5; the match to TRBD1 covers 7 bases. The CDR3 spans 14 residues. The J segment lost 5 bases and the V segment lost 4 bases, leaving 8 bases of the junction unmatched. Per germline, CDR1 SGHDT and CDR2 YYEEEE. CDR3 protein: CASSVPGGAETQYF. In DNA, the CDR3 is TGTGCCAGCAGCGTACCAGGGGGAGCGGAGACCCAGTACTTC.

In its sample, this clone was seen once. The chain links TRBV6-5 to TRBJ2-7; TRBD1 matches 7 bases. The DNA end is a closer match to TRBJ2-5, so the J assignment may be wrong. Germline V gene lookup returns CDR1 MNHEY and CDR2 SVGAGI. This CDR3 region has 14 residues. CDR3 residues: CASSYDRVQETQYF. The CDR3 DNA reads as TGTGCCAGCAGTTACGACAGGGTACAAGAGACCCAGTACTTC.

The gene calls are TRBV5-1 and TRBJ2-7; 8 nucleotides agree with TRBD1. V shed 0 bases and J 0 bases; nucleotides not matched to a gene: 14. The length of the CDR3 is 19 residues. Per the germline V gene, CDR1 is SGHRS and CDR2 is YFSETQ. CDR3 nucleotide sequence: TGCGCCAGCAGCTTGGCGCCGTCTGGGACAGGCGGCAACTCCTACGAGCAGTACTTC. It specifies CASSLAPSGTGGNSYEQYF.